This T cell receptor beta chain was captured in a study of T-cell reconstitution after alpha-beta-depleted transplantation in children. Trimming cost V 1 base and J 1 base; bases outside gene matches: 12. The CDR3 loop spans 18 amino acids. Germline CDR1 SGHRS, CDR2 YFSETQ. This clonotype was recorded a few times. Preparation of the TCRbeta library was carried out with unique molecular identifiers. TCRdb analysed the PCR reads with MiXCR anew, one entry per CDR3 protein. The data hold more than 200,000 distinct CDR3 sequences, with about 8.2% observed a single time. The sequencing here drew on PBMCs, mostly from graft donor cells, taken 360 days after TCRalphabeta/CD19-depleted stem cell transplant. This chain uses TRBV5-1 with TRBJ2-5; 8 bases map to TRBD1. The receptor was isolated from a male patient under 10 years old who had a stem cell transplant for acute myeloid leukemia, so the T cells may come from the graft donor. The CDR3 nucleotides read TGCGCCAGCAGCTTGCTACTTCAGGGGGCGGGAAGCCAAGAGACCCAGTACTTC. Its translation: CASSLLLQGAGSQETQYF.